This T cell receptor beta chain appears in the sequencing data of a study of cytomegalovirus exposure and HLA in healthy donors (dated by TCRdb to about 2017). With regard to the full study: An earlier analysis of roughly 500 of the donors reported 276 Gb of sequence data and about 100 million unique TCR beta sequences from some 180 million T cells. On average, 235,054 unique TCR beta nucleotide sequences were sequenced per donor among 398 genotyped donors of the cohort, with approximately 18% of those sequences being non-productive. In addition to the first cohort of roughly 670 subjects, a separate validation cohort of 120 different subjects was used. To study patterns of TCR occurrence, a later analysis re-analyzed previously published TCR beta repertoires from more than 550 donors and added high-resolution HLA genotyping. An earlier analysis of fewer than 700 of the donors applied high-throughput TCR beta sequencing to assess whether each TCR beta V gene segment acted as functional or pseudogenic. High-throughput TCR immunosequencing, statistical association of individual TCRs with disease status, and machine learning were combined to predict cytomegalovirus infection status. The study aimed to test whether cataloging public T cell receptors could reveal signatures of past pathogen exposure. Genome-wide SNP genotypes for about three fifths of the 666 donors were used in a later genetic analysis, which treated that subset as a discovery cohort. The number of typed donors differed by locus: 629-630 for A, B, C, DRB1 and DQB1; 522 for DQA1; some 590 for DPA1; and around 490 for DPB1. Using immunosequencing, the study profiled T cell repertoires from 666 subjects and related those repertoires to cytomegalovirus serostatus. All discovery cohort repertoires had been generated on a single sequencing platform. Of the 300 to 450 genotyped donors, 65% to 90% fell in the genetic ancestry cluster associated with self-reported Caucasian donors. Rather than using new phenotypic data, the later analysis identified candidate immune exposures from TCR beta sequences and from how often those sequences occurred across donors. Both class I and class II loci were covered by HLA typing, at four-digit resolution. Approximately 300 gigabases of sequencing data and around 85 million unique TCR sequences made up an early release that covered roughly 670 HLA-typed donors. A handful of DR-DQ haplotypes were handled as single units for association and clustering because linkage in the cohort was strong. Donor age, sex, ethnicity and CMV serostatus were compiled together with the repertoire data.

Spanning cysteine to phenylalanine, the CDR3 consists of 20 amino acids. Of the read, only the CDR3 DNA is kept; its 60 bases are in frame from base 1. Reading the germline V gene (reference sequence) gives CDR1 LNHDA and CDR2 SQIVND. The junction shows trimming of 3 bases on V and 2 bases on J, and the gene matches do not reach 19 bases of it. The cohort comprised fewer than 750 healthy bone marrow donors. All cohort members were sampled while nominally healthy, although unrecorded immune exposures were likely present. The donor tested CMV seronegative, placing the donor among the 350 to 400 seronegative members of the cohort. A peripheral blood sample was provided by each donor, and peripheral blood mononuclear cells were used for TCR beta sequencing. Genomic DNA was extracted from the blood cell samples with the Qiagen DNeasy Blood Extraction Kit. The investigation overall reported the following: According to a later analysis, TCR association rates differed among HLA loci, with DRB1 alleles showing the most associated TCRs and HLA-C alleles showing the fewest. Cytomegalovirus status was reported to be diagnosed by the classifier with high specificity and sensitivity in both the original and validation cohorts. Most CMV-associated TCR beta chains appeared to be HLA-restricted in a later analysis, and the HLA associations seemed to be driven largely by CMV exposure. Because some donors lacked HLA typing at each locus, the association tests relied only on the typed subset. A cluster of highly shared sequence variants was judged likely to represent a technical artifact of the sequencing pipeline. In a later analysis, HLA-associated TCR beta chains showed more clonal expansion and lower generation probabilities than non-associated chains that were equally common. Presence/absence analyses assumed roughly uniform sequencing depth across donors, an assumption that may not hold. The authors suggested that the approach could potentially be extended to other disease states and immunological phenotypes. For the cohort, immune exposure information was limited to CMV serostatus. The cohort was sequenced for TCR beta chains only, and without alpha or paired-chain data the features that could be detected were limited. Linkage disequilibrium might explain the correlated functional status among segregating V segments, but an unknown experimental factor could not be excluded. When HLA alleles, especially DR and DQ, strongly co-occurred, TCR associations were difficult to assign to individual alleles. In vitro tests confirmed that a few of the cytomegalovirus-associated TCR beta chains recognize cytomegalovirus antigens. According to a later genetic analysis, donors in an Asian-associated ancestry cluster had fewer N-insertions in productive TCRs than the approximately 670-donor mean. Because the 87-base-pair reads could not distinguish some IMGT-functional V segments, including TRBV6-2 and TRBV6-3, those segments were excluded. A further reported finding was that TCR beta sequences accurately predicted the HLA-A and HLA-B alleles for most subjects in the first cohort. Several of the top co-occurrence clusters appeared to be linked to parvovirus B19, influenza, CMV and Epstein-Barr virus, according to a later analysis. Broadly in line with IMGT annotations, most TCR beta V segments showed up in productive rearrangements about 87% or about 30% of the time in an earlier analysis of a few hundred of the donors. Specific HLA alleles were associated with 18,000 or so TCR beta sequences at a false discovery rate of 0.05 in a later analysis. A total of some 180 TCR beta chains were listed by the study as associated with cytomegalovirus. Most TCR sequences were observed very rarely across donors, whereas some public TCRs were present in many individuals. Because counts were too low, some 17 rarely observed V segments, including chromosome 9 orphons, were excluded from the earlier analysis of around 640 of the donors. V-gene and J-gene trimming of TCR beta chains was associated with a missense DCLRE1C variant in a later genetic analysis, and the association was replicated in an independent cohort.

As to this clone: Its antigen is not yet known. No per-base quality is available; no much larger clone lies one base away.

To prepare the library, the immunoSEQ multiplex PCR assay was applied. For the multiplex PCR, a mixture combining 60 forward primers for TCR Vbeta segments and 13 reverse primers for TCR Jbeta segments was used. The CDR3 region of rearranged TCR beta genes was amplified from genomic DNA by a multiplex PCR assay. The Illumina HiSeq System was used to sequence the amplified TCR beta libraries as 87-base-pair reads. The published analysis was carried out like this. A later analysis tallied 75 million to 85 million unique TCR beta chains across the 650 to 750 repertoires, and around 12 million of those chains were shared by two or more donors. To remove PCR and sequencing errors, raw reads were error-corrected and collapsed into unique sequences using a nearest-neighbor algorithm that merged closely related sequences. Alignment of CDR3 sequences to IMGT reference sequences was used to assign V, D and J gene segments. For a sequence to be retained, a match of at least six nucleotides to both a V gene segment and a J gene segment was required. A rearrangement was called productive if the CDR3 had no stop codons and remained in frame with V and J, and every other rearrangement was called non-productive. Following IMGT convention, CDR3 was defined as the stretch from the second conserved V-encoded cysteine up to the conserved J-encoded phenylalanine. The earlier analysis of about 640 of the donors excluded any sequence lacking an unambiguous match to a single V gene segment. An earlier analysis of about 600 of the donors called V segments functional above 56.7% productive rearrangements and segregating when the between-donor standard deviation exceeded 5%. To diagnose cytomegalovirus status from the catalog of TCR beta chain sequences, a statistical classification framework was built. A later analysis assigned V and J genes by comparing TCR nucleotide sequences with IMGT/GENE-DB human TR gene sequences. A later analysis assigned CDR3 sequences and most-parsimonious VDJ recombination scenarios with the TCRdist pipeline. A later analysis defined each TCR beta chain by its CDR3 amino acid sequence plus V-gene family, and excluded reads lacking a unique V-gene family. As a way to deal with suspected cross-contamination and a sequencing artifact, a later analysis dropped over 550 nucleotide sequences that were highly shared and had low generation probability. A later analysis calculated a clonal expansion index for each public chain from normalized within-repertoire ranks of inferred template counts. A later analysis computed generation probabilities with a VDJ recombination model fitted to out-of-frame rearrangements, and checked the results against IGoR. In a later analysis, TCR-TCR, TCR-HLA and TCR-CMV co-occurrence was scored with hypergeometric tests, and a repertoire-size bias correction was applied to TCR pairs. False discovery rates were estimated in a later analysis by permuting HLA or CMV assignments 20 times. In a later analysis, co-occurring TCRs were grouped with DBSCAN, and TCRdist sequence similarity was added when clustering was performed within HLA-allele-positive subsets. Repertoires with fewer than 30,000 or more than 120,000 public chains were left out of co-occurrence clustering, as were a handful of repertoires with anomalous nucleotide sharing. TCRdb retrieved this table from immuneACCESS and kept in-frame rearrangements only. Not all clones are present; in checked studies, unresolved V genes account for under half, and no reason is known for the remainder. Clone size and V and J calls were adopted from that table, with D and trimming inferred from the DNA. The sample table lists about 200,000 clones, 80% to 90% of them with a count of one. 0.25% to 0.4% of the sample goes to the ten largest clones.

The material sequenced was PBMCs. The rearrangement joined TRBV19 to TRBJ2-7; TRBD2 aligns with 10 central bases. The sequence was obtained from a woman aged 30 to 39 in good health and CMV-seronegative. The nucleotide sequence is TGTGCCAGTAGTATGAGAATAGCGGGAGGCCCACGACTATTTACCTACGAGCAGTACTTC. It codes for CASSMRIAGGPRLFTYEQYF.